This T cell receptor beta chain was obtained from a study of blood T cell repertoires in COVID-19. Study-level background: Acute-phase and convalescent COVID-19 samples originated in the United States, Italy and Spain. The cDNA or gDNA used as material had been derived from T cells, B-cell-depleted T cells, or PBMCs.

Trimming took 4 bases from V and 4 from J; bases not matched to a gene: 4. The germline V gene has CDR1 SGHRS and CDR2 YFSETQ. This CDR3 comprises 14 residues. Original processing notes: Reference gene primer amplification gave estimated nucleated cell counts. Sequencing was performed with immunoSEQ multiplex PCR; in TCRdb, only in-frame clones are kept and a portion is missing. V and J calls plus clone size are reproduced from that table; the DNA served to infer D and trimming. The table shows 100,000 to 150,000 clones, with around 80% occurring only once. The J gene is TRBJ2-5, the V gene TRBV5-1; 10 bases align to TRBD1. The source is a man older than 75 with active or convalescent COVID-19. Sequences were obtained from peripheral blood. The chain's CDR3 is CASSPGDRGETQYF. As DNA, the CDR3 is TGCGCCAGCAGCCCCGGGGACAGGGGAGAGACCCAGTACTTC.